Here is one T cell receptor beta chain with its context. Its specificity is not known. This specimen belongs to a study of vaccination effects on CD4 cells after COVID-19. At the level of the study: Median timing of post-vaccine samples was 72 days after the second dose.

This table comes from immunoSEQ multiplex PCR, and its TCRdb copy is limited to in-frame clones, with some not included. The sample carries about 46,000 clones, about 70% recorded once. Before sequencing took place, the ViraFEST assay used viral peptide pools to expand antigen-specific CD4+ T cells. Once cultured for approximately ten days, the cells underwent separation to obtain CD4+ T cells. All study participants received two doses of BNT162b2 or mRNA-1273 vaccine. The vaccine recipients had no prior SARS-CoV-2 infection, with negative nucleocapsid antibodies. A few million PBMC per well received approximately 10 IU/ml IL-2 and around 9.8 ug/ml peptides in culture. Study-wide results and caveats: Clones induced by infection and by vaccine showed marked clonal contraction late after vaccination.

The germline V gene encodes CDR1 MNHNY and CDR2 SVGAGI (reference sequence). The trim removed 0 bases at V and 0 bases at J, leaving 3 bases unmatched. CDR3 size: 16 residues. The J gene is TRBJ2-7, the V gene TRBV6-6; 9 nucleotides match TRBD1. The source of this sequence is a human donor who received a COVID-19 vaccine. The sequenced sample was CD4+ T cells from PBMCs cultured with HCoV-OC43 spike peptides, obtained after COVID-19 vaccination. Indicated subset: HCoV-OC43 spike overlapping peptide pool stimulation. In nucleotides, the CDR3 is TGTGCCAGCAGTTACTCCGGACAGGGGAGCTCCTACGAGCAGTACTTC. Its protein is CASSYSGQGSSYEQYF.